A selection of T cell receptor beta chains follows, all from one sample in a study of blood T cell repertoires in COVID-19. Sequencing was performed with immunoSEQ multiplex PCR; in TCRdb, only in-frame clones are kept and a portion is missing. This sample has about 250,000 clones; almost 85% occur once, and the top ten carry 8.5% to 9.5%. The sequencing input was PBMCs or T cells enriched from blood (not recorded which). All receptors derive from a woman aged 45-65 years with acute COVID-19. Both conserved end residues are part of each CDR3. D genes are given only for firm matches. Not every row has a clone size; where given, it reads once, few, many or a size class.

len: 14; j_gene: TRBJ2-7; v_gene: TRBV9; abundance: -; d_gene: TRBD1; CDR3nt: TGTGCCAGCAGCGTCGGGACAGCGAAGTACGAGCAGTACTTC; CDR3aa: CASSVGTAKYEQYF
len: 16; j_gene: TRBJ2-1; v_gene: TRBV9; abundance: -; d_gene: TRBD2; CDR3nt: TGTGCCAGCAGCCCACCAAGCGGGGGCCACTACAATGAGCAGTTCTTC; CDR3aa: CASSPPSGGHYNEQFF
len: 16; j_gene: TRBJ1-6; v_gene: TRBV10-3; abundance: -; d_gene: TRBD1; CDR3nt: TGTGCCATCAGTGAGCCGGGACAGGGGCGGAATTCACCCCTCCACTTT; CDR3aa: CAISEPGQGRNSPLHF
len: 15; j_gene: TRBJ1-1; v_gene: TRBV9; abundance: -; d_gene: -; CDR3nt: TGTGCCAGCAGCCTCATAACGGGGGGAGGGACTGAAGCTTTCTTT; CDR3aa: CASSLITGGGTEAFF
len: 16; j_gene: TRBJ2-3; v_gene: TRBV27; abundance: -; d_gene: TRBD2; CDR3nt: TGTGCCAGCAGTTTATATACTAGCGGGGGGAGGAATACGCAGTATTTT; CDR3aa: CASSLYTSGGRNTQYF
len: 17; j_gene: TRBJ2-2; v_gene: TRBV6-2/TRBV6-3; abundance: -; d_gene: -; CDR3nt: TGTGCCAGCAGTTATGGACAGAAAAACGCGAACACCGGGGAGCTGTTTTTT; CDR3aa: CASSYGQKNANTGELFF
len: 15; j_gene: TRBJ1-4; v_gene: TRBV5-1; abundance: once; d_gene: TRBD1; CDR3nt: TGCGCCAGCAGCCCAGGACAGGGGGCTTTTGAAAAACTGTTTTTT; CDR3aa: CASSPGQGAFEKLFF
len: 16; j_gene: TRBJ1-5; v_gene: TRBV6-5; abundance: -; d_gene: -; CDR3nt: TGTGCCAGCAGTTACTCGATCCAGGGTGGAAGGCAGCCCCAGCATTTT; CDR3aa: CASSYSIQGGRQPQHF
len: 11; j_gene: TRBJ2-7; v_gene: TRBV6-1; abundance: -; d_gene: -; CDR3nt: TGTGCCAGCAGTGAAGTCGTAGAGCAGTACTTC; CDR3aa: CASSEVVEQYF
len: 13; j_gene: TRBJ2-1; v_gene: TRBV19; abundance: -; d_gene: -; CDR3nt: TGTGCCAGTAGTATAATACAGTACAATGAGCAGTTCTTC; CDR3aa: CASSIIQYNEQFF
len: 16; j_gene: TRBJ2-7; v_gene: TRBV7-2; abundance: few; d_gene: TRBD2; CDR3nt: TGTGCCAGCAGCTTATTGGTACTAGCGGTGAACTACGAGCAGTACTTC; CDR3aa: CASSLLVLAVNYEQYF
len: 17; j_gene: TRBJ1-1; v_gene: TRBV7-8; abundance: -; d_gene: TRBD1; CDR3nt: TGTGCCAGCAGTTCTGTACAGGGGGCCGCCTGGAACACTGAAGCTTTCTTT; CDR3aa: CASSSVQGAAWNTEAFF
len: 16; j_gene: TRBJ1-1; v_gene: TRBV7-6; abundance: -; d_gene: -; CDR3nt: TGTGCCAGCAGCTTAGCGAGTAGTGGGCTGAACACTGAAGCTTTCTTT; CDR3aa: CASSLASSGLNTEAFF
len: 15; j_gene: TRBJ1-1; v_gene: TRBV30; abundance: -; d_gene: -; CDR3nt: TGTGCCTGGAGTTCCTGGGGCGGAATGAACACTGAAGCTTTCTTT; CDR3aa: CAWSSWGGMNTEAFF
len: 14; j_gene: TRBJ2-3; v_gene: TRBV19; abundance: -; d_gene: TRBD2; CDR3nt: TGTGCCAGTAGCCGGGCCTCTAGCGGGGGTTCCCAGTATTTT; CDR3aa: CASSRASSGGSQYF
len: 14; j_gene: TRBJ1-1; v_gene: TRBV5-1; abundance: -; d_gene: -; CDR3nt: TGCGCCAGCAGCAGGGACAATCTGAACACTGAAGCTTTCTTT; CDR3aa: CASSRDNLNTEAFF
len: 16; j_gene: TRBJ1-2; v_gene: TRBV19; abundance: many; d_gene: -; CDR3nt: TGTGCCAGTAGGCCGTCGGAGTGGGGGCCCTACTATGGCTACACCTTC; CDR3aa: CASRPSEWGPYYGYTF
len: 14; j_gene: TRBJ2-1; v_gene: TRBV5-8; abundance: once; d_gene: TRBD1; CDR3nt: TGTGCCAGCAGCTTAGGGACAGGGGGCGATGAGCAGTTCTTC; CDR3aa: CASSLGTGGDEQFF
len: 16; j_gene: TRBJ2-2; v_gene: TRBV18; abundance: once; d_gene: TRBD1; CDR3nt: TGTGCCAGCTCACCCCGACAGGGAAATATGGCCGGGGAGCTGTTTTTT; CDR3aa: CASSPRQGNMAGELFF
len: 15; j_gene: TRBJ2-2; v_gene: TRBV19; abundance: -; d_gene: TRBD2; CDR3nt: TGTGCCAGTAAACTCGGGGGGGCCCGAACCGGGGAGCTGTTTTTT; CDR3aa: CASKLGGARTGELFF
len: 15; j_gene: TRBJ1-5; v_gene: TRBV7-2; abundance: -; d_gene: TRBD1; CDR3nt: TGTGCCAGCAGCCCGGGACAGGGAGGATACCAGCCCCAGCATTTT; CDR3aa: CASSPGQGGYQPQHF
len: 15; j_gene: TRBJ1-2; v_gene: TRBV6-1; abundance: -; d_gene: -; CDR3nt: TGTGCCAGCAGTGAAGGAATGCGAGGTAACTATGGCTACACCTTC; CDR3aa: CASSEGMRGNYGYTF
len: 14; j_gene: TRBJ2-5; v_gene: TRBV18; abundance: -; d_gene: -; CDR3nt: TGTGCCAGCTCACGGGCGACAGGCCAAGAGACCCAGTACTTC; CDR3aa: CASSRATGQETQYF
len: 14; j_gene: TRBJ1-5; v_gene: TRBV27; abundance: -; d_gene: TRBD1; CDR3nt: TGTGCCAGCAGTTCGGGACAGGGGAATCAGCCCCAGCATTTT; CDR3aa: CASSSGQGNQPQHF
len: 12; j_gene: TRBJ1-1; v_gene: TRBV10-3; abundance: once; d_gene: TRBD1; CDR3nt: TGTGCCTCGTCGACAGGGTACACTGAAGCTTTCTTT; CDR3aa: CASSTGYTEAFF
len: 15; j_gene: TRBJ1-1; v_gene: TRBV19; abundance: -; d_gene: TRBD1; CDR3nt: TGTGCCAGTAGTAGCCCCCGGGACAGGGGGCCAGAAGCTTTCTTT; CDR3aa: CASSSPRDRGPEAFF
len: 18; j_gene: TRBJ2-2; v_gene: TRBV5-5; abundance: once; d_gene: -; CDR3nt: TGTGCCAGCAGCTTGGCCCCTCGCGGGGGCACCAACACCGGGGAGCTGTTTTTT; CDR3aa: CASSLAPRGGTNTGELFF
len: 14; j_gene: TRBJ2-7; v_gene: TRBV5-1; abundance: -; d_gene: TRBD2; CDR3nt: TGCGCCAGCAGCTTAAGCGGGGGGTCCTACGAGCAGTACTTC; CDR3aa: CASSLSGGSYEQYF
len: 17; j_gene: TRBJ2-1; v_gene: TRBV9; abundance: -; d_gene: TRBD1; CDR3nt: TGTGCCAGCAGCGTAGAGGCGGACAGGGCCGTTCGGAATGAGCAGTTCTTC; CDR3aa: CASSVEADRAVRNEQFF
len: 15; j_gene: TRBJ2-1; v_gene: TRBV7-6; abundance: -; d_gene: -; CDR3nt: TGTGCCAGCAGCTTATATGGGCAGACGGACAATGAGCAGTTCTTC; CDR3aa: CASSLYGQTDNEQFF
len: 15; j_gene: TRBJ1-2; v_gene: TRBV5-6; abundance: -; d_gene: -; CDR3nt: TGTGCCAGCAGCTTGTGGCAGGGTTTCAACTATGGCTACACCTTC; CDR3aa: CASSLWQGFNYGYTF
len: 16; j_gene: TRBJ2-2; v_gene: TRBV4-3; abundance: -; d_gene: TRBD1; CDR3nt: TGCGCCAGCAGCCTCAAGGACAGGGGGGACACCGGGGAGCTGTTTTTT; CDR3aa: CASSLKDRGDTGELFF
len: 14; j_gene: TRBJ1-1; v_gene: TRBV25-1; abundance: -; d_gene: TRBD1; CDR3nt: TGTGCCAGCAGGGGACAGGGTCACAACGCTGAAGCTTTCTTT; CDR3aa: CASRGQGHNAEAFF
len: 15; j_gene: TRBJ1-3; v_gene: TRBV9; abundance: -; d_gene: TRBD1; CDR3nt: TGTGCCAGCAGCTCAACAGGGGGGACTGGAAACACCATATATTTT; CDR3aa: CASSSTGGTGNTIYF
len: 12; j_gene: TRBJ1-2; v_gene: TRBV20-1; abundance: -; d_gene: -; CDR3nt: TGCAGTGCTAGTCCCCAAAACTATGGCTACACCTTC; CDR3aa: CSASPQNYGYTF
len: 14; j_gene: TRBJ1-1; v_gene: TRBV27; abundance: -; d_gene: -; CDR3nt: TGTGCCAGCAGTTTCGGTAGGGGGAACACTGAAGCTTTCTTT; CDR3aa: CASSFGRGNTEAFF
len: 12; j_gene: TRBJ1-5; v_gene: TRBV28; abundance: -; d_gene: -; CDR3nt: TGTGCCAGCGAGGGCGGCAATCAGCCCCAGCATTTT; CDR3aa: CASEGGNQPQHF
len: 14; j_gene: TRBJ2-7; v_gene: TRBV27; abundance: -; d_gene: -; CDR3nt: TGTGCCAGCAGTAAACAGGTGACCTCATACGAGCAGTACTTC; CDR3aa: CASSKQVTSYEQYF
len: 13; j_gene: TRBJ1-1; v_gene: TRBV2; abundance: -; d_gene: -; CDR3nt: TGTGCCAGCAGGGCACAGATTAACACTGAAGCTTTCTTT; CDR3aa: CASRAQINTEAFF
len: 15; j_gene: TRBJ1-1; v_gene: TRBV3-1/TRBV3-2; abundance: once; d_gene: TRBD1; CDR3nt: TGTGCCAGCAGCCAAGATGGCGGGACAGCCCACTCAGCTTTCTTT; CDR3aa: CASSQDGGTAHSAFF
len: 14; j_gene: TRBJ2-3; v_gene: TRBV6-6; abundance: -; d_gene: TRBD2; CDR3nt: TGTGCCACTCTGACGGGGGGAAACCAAGATACGCAGTATTTT; CDR3aa: CATLTGGNQDTQYF
len: 14; j_gene: TRBJ2-7; v_gene: TRBV5-4; abundance: -; d_gene: TRBD2; CDR3nt: TGTGCCAGCAGCTACGAACTAGCGAGCTACGAGCAGTACTTC; CDR3aa: CASSYELASYEQYF
len: 15; j_gene: TRBJ1-4; v_gene: TRBV19; abundance: -; d_gene: TRBD1; CDR3nt: TGTGCCAGTAGTGACAGGGACTCGACTAATGAAAAACTGTTTTTT; CDR3aa: CASSDRDSTNEKLFF
len: 13; j_gene: TRBJ1-1; v_gene: TRBV7-3; abundance: -; d_gene: -; CDR3nt: TGTGCCAGCAGTATACAGGAGTACACTGAAGCTTTCTTT; CDR3aa: CASSIQEYTEAFF
len: 14; j_gene: TRBJ1-1; v_gene: TRBV7-3; abundance: -; d_gene: -; CDR3nt: TGTGCCAGCAGCTCTTCGACAGTGACTACTGAAGCTTTCTTT; CDR3aa: CASSSSTVTTEAFF
len: 15; j_gene: TRBJ2-1; v_gene: TRBV6-5; abundance: few; d_gene: TRBD2; CDR3nt: TGTGCCAGCAGTTATACTAGCGGGGGGTACAATGAGCAGTTCTTC; CDR3aa: CASSYTSGGYNEQFF
len: 15; j_gene: TRBJ2-7; v_gene: TRBV7-6; abundance: once; d_gene: TRBD1; CDR3nt: TGTGCCACCCGGAGAGACAGGGGAGGACACTACGAGCAGTACTTC; CDR3aa: CATRRDRGGHYEQYF
len: 14; j_gene: TRBJ1-1; v_gene: TRBV2; abundance: -; d_gene: TRBD1; CDR3nt: TGTGCCAGCACCGGGACAGTCATGAACACTGAAGCTTTCTTT; CDR3aa: CASTGTVMNTEAFF
len: 14; j_gene: TRBJ2-1; v_gene: TRBV6-5; abundance: -; d_gene: TRBD1; CDR3nt: TGTGCCGTCTCGCCCCTTCACAGGGGGAAGTTTGGGTTCTTC; CDR3aa: CAVSPLHRGKFGFF
len: 15; j_gene: TRBJ1-1; v_gene: TRBV4-1; abundance: few; d_gene: TRBD1; CDR3nt: TGCGCCAGCAGCCAACCGGACAGGGGAGGAACTGAAGCTTTCTTT; CDR3aa: CASSQPDRGGTEAFF
len: 12; j_gene: TRBJ1-1; v_gene: TRBV28; abundance: once; d_gene: -; CDR3nt: TGTGCCAGCAGGGGGGGGTCCACTGAAGCTTTCTTT; CDR3aa: CASRGGSTEAFF
len: 15; j_gene: TRBJ2-1; v_gene: TRBV2; abundance: -; d_gene: TRBD2; CDR3nt: TGTGCCAGCATGGAGCGGCGGGGGGGGTACAATGAGCAGTTCTTC; CDR3aa: CASMERRGGYNEQFF
len: 13; j_gene: TRBJ1-1; v_gene: TRBV13; abundance: -; d_gene: -; CDR3nt: TGTGCCAGCAGCCCAGAGGCTAGAGCTGAAGCTTTCTTT; CDR3aa: CASSPEARAEAFF
len: 15; j_gene: TRBJ1-1; v_gene: TRBV30; abundance: -; d_gene: TRBD1; CDR3nt: TGTGCAATGGGGACAGGGGTCGGGCTGAACACTGAAGCTTTCTTT; CDR3aa: CAMGTGVGLNTEAFF
len: 12; j_gene: TRBJ2-1; v_gene: TRBV7-9; abundance: -; d_gene: -; CDR3nt: TGTGCCAGCAGCTTAGGGCTCAATGAGCAGTTCTTC; CDR3aa: CASSLGLNEQFF